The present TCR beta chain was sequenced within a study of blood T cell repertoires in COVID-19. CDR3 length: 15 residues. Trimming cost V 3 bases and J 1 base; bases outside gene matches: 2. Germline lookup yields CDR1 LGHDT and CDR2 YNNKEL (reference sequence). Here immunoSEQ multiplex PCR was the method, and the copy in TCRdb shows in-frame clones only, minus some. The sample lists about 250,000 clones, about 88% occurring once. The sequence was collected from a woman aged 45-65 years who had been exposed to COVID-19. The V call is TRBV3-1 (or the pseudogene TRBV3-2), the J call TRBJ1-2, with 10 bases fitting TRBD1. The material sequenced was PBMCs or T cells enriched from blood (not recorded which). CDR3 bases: TGTGCCAGCAGCCACCGGACAGGGGGTAACTATGGCTACACCTTC. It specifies CASSHRTGGNYGYTF.